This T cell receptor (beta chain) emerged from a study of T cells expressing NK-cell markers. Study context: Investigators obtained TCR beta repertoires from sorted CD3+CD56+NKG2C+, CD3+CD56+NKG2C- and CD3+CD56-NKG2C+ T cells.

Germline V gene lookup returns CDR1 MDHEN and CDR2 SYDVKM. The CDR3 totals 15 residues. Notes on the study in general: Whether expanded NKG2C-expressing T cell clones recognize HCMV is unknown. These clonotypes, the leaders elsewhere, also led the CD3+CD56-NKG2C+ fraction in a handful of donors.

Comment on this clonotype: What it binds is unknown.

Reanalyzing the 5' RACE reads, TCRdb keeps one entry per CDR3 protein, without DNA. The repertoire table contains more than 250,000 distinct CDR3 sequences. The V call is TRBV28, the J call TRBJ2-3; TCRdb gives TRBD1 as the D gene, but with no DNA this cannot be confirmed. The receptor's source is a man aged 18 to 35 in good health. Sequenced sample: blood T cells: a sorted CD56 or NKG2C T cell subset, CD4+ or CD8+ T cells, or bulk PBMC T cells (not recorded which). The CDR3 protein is CASTTAGQSTDTQYF.